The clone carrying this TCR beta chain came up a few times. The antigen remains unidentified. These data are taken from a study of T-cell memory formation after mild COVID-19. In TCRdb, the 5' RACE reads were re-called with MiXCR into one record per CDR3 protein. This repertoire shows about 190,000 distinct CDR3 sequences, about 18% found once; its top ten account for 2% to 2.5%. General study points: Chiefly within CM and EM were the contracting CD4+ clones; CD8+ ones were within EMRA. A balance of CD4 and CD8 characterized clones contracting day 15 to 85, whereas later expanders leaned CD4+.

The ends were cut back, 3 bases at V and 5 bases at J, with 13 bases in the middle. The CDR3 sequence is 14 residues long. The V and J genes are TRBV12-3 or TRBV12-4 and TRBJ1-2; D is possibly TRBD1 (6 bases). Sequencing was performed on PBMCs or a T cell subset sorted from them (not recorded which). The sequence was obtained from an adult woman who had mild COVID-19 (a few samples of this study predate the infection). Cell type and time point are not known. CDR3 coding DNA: TGTGCCAGCAGTTTTGCGGGGGGCAGATATGGCTACACCTTC. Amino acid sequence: CASSFAGGRYGYTF.